The rows below give T cell receptor beta chains drawn from one sample of a study of CD8 T cells in ankylosing spondylitis. A single record per CDR3 protein comes from TCRdb applying MiXCR to the 5' RACE reads. The sample holds over 30,000 distinct CDR3 sequences, 13% seen once. Sequencing was performed on synovial fluid, either unsorted or a sorted T cell fraction (not recorded which). These receptors originate from a male donor with ankylosing spondylitis. Both conserved end residues are part of each CDR3. A D gene is named only where the DNA matches it firmly. Clone size is not always given. Where it is, it says once, few, many or a class for expanded clones.

V gene	CDR3 length	D gene	clone size	J gene	CDR3 DNA	CDR3 protein
TRBV4-3	20	TRBD1	-	TRBJ2-7	TGCGCCAGCAGCCAAGATCGTTTGGCAGGGGGCGAGATGTGGGTATACGAGCAGTACTTC	CASSQDRLAGGEMWVYEQYF
TRBV7-9	16	-	few	TRBJ2-3	TGTGCCAGCCGCGCCAGGGACTTCGGGGGCCCAGATACGCAGTATTTT	CASRARDFGGPDTQYF
TRBV5-5	15	-	many	TRBJ2-7	TGTGCCAGCAGCCTTTTCCGGGACCCTACTACCGAGCAGTACTTC	CASSLFRDPTTEQYF
TRBV5-6	12	-	once	TRBJ1-1	TGTGCCAGCAGCTTGGTAAACACTGAAGCTTTCTTT	CASSLVNTEAFF
TRBV5-4	17	-	many	TRBJ1-2	TGTGCCAGCAGTTCCGCGGACCCATCACGGGGGACTATAGGCTACACCTTC	CASSSADPSRGTIGYTF
TRBV4-2	16	TRBD2	-	TRBJ2-1	TGTGCCAGCAGCCAGGAGACTAGCTGGAGCTACAATGAGCAGTTCTTC	CASSQETSWSYNEQFF
TRBV7-9	14	TRBD2	many	TRBJ2-3	TGTGCCAGCAATGAATTAGCGGGAGCGGATACGCAGTATTTT	CASNELAGADTQYF
TRBV6-2/TRBV6-3	15	TRBD1	-	TRBJ2-7	TGTGCCAGCAGTTTCGCAGGGACAGGGGTGTACGAGCAGTACTTC	CASSFAGTGVYEQYF
TRBV4-3	15	-	few	TRBJ1-5	TGCGCCAGCAGTCGCCGACCAACACGGAATCAGCCCCAGCATTTT	CASSRRPTRNQPQHF
TRBV6-2/TRBV6-3	13	-	-	TRBJ2-7	TGTGCCAGTGGGCACAGGAGCTCCTACGAGCAGTACTTC	CASGHRSSYEQYF
TRBV25-1	14	-	-	TRBJ2-1	TGTGCCAGCAGTGAATACCGGGCGTACAATGAGCAGTTCTTC	CASSEYRAYNEQFF
TRBV7-2	18	TRBD2	many	TRBJ2-7	TGTGCCAGCAGCTTAGCCCCGGGACTAGCGCTTCCTCCCTACGAGCAGTACTTC	CASSLAPGLALPPYEQYF
TRBV4-3	17	TRBD2	few	TRBJ2-3	TGCGCCAGCAGCCAAGATATCGGGGGGGGTGGGACAGATACGCAGTATTTT	CASSQDIGGGGTDTQYF
TRBV6-4	15	TRBD2	-	TRBJ2-2	TGTGCCAGCAGTCGACTAGCGGGAGAGACCGGGGAGCTGTTTTTT	CASSRLAGETGELFF
TRBV29-1	11	TRBD1	-	TRBJ2-7	TGCAGCGCGGACAGGGGGTACGAGCAGTACTTC	CSADRGYEQYF
TRBV4-2	16	-	few	TRBJ1-5	TGTGCCAGCAGCCACCTAGGGGGAAGGGGGAATCAGCCCCAGCATTTT	CASSHLGGRGNQPQHF
TRBV19	12	-	few	TRBJ1-1	TGTGCCACGGGGTTTGGAGGCACTGAAGCTTTCTTT	CATGFGGTEAFF
TRBV6-2/TRBV6-3	14	-	many	TRBJ2-3	TGTGCCAGCAGTTACGGGACCCAGGGAGATAGAGAGTATTTT	CASSYGTQGDREYF
TRBV27	16	TRBD2	many	TRBJ2-7	TGTGCCAGCAGTCCCCGACTAGCGGGGACCTCCTACGAGCAGTACTTC	CASSPRLAGTSYEQYF
TRBV4-2	18	TRBD1	many	TRBJ1-1	TGTGCCAGCAGCCAAGTAAAGACAGGGGGAGTACCTAACACTGAAGCTTTCTTT	CASSQVKTGGVPNTEAFF
TRBV10-3	15	-	-	TRBJ2-7	TGTGCCATCAGTGAAGTCAGGACGAGCTCCTACGAGCAGTACTTC	CAISEVRTSSYEQYF
TRBV7-9	16	TRBD1	-	TRBJ2-2	TGTGCCAGCAGCTCCCCGGGACAGGCCTACACCGGGGAGCTGTTTTTT	CASSSPGQAYTGELFF
TRBV9	19	TRBD1	-	TRBJ2-5	TGTGCCAGCAGCTCTTCCACCGGGACAGGGGACCTGTACCAAGAGACCCAGTACTTC	CASSSSTGTGDLYQETQYF
TRBV27	15	TRBD2	many	TRBJ2-1	TGTGCCAGCAGTTTATCGACTAGCTACTACAATGAGCAGTTCTTC	CASSLSTSYYNEQFF
TRBV27	20	TRBD2	-	TRBJ2-1	TGTGCCAGCAGTTTTCCACGGACTAGCGGGGTCTTTAGCTCCTACAATGAGCAGTTCTTC	CASSFPRTSGVFSSYNEQFF
TRBV12-3/TRBV12-4	15	-	few	TRBJ2-7	TGTGCCAGCAGGGGGCACCGAGCAGCCTCCTACGAGCAGTACTTC	CASRGHRAASYEQYF
TRBV5-1	15	TRBD1	-	TRBJ2-2	TGCGCCAGCAGCTACGGACAGGGGGAGGCCGGGGAGCTGTTTTTT	CASSYGQGEAGELFF
TRBV4-3	14	TRBD1	many	TRBJ1-1	TGCGCCAGCAGCCAGTATCAGGGGGTCACTGAAGCTTTCTTT	CASSQYQGVTEAFF
TRBV27	15	-	many	TRBJ1-2	TGTGCCAGCAGTTTATCGAATGGACAGACGTATGGCTACACCTTC	CASSLSNGQTYGYTF
TRBV11-2	16	-	few	TRBJ2-2	TGTGCCAGCAGCTTAGGGTTTGGGGCCGGGACCGGGGAGCTGTTTTTT	CASSLGFGAGTGELFF
TRBV27	15	TRBD2	many	TRBJ2-5	TGTGCCAGCAGTTTTTCGGTCGGGGGGGGCTCGGCCCAGTACTTC	CASSFSVGGGSAQYF
TRBV10-3	18	-	few	TRBJ2-1	TGTGCCATCAGTGAGTTCACCGGGACACACCGAGGGTACAATGAGCAGTTCTTC	CAISEFTGTHRGYNEQFF
TRBV27	14	-	-	TRBJ1-2	TGTGCCAGCAGTTTACGGACGGATCTCTATGGCTACACCTTC	CASSLRTDLYGYTF
TRBV30	16	-	few	TRBJ2-6	TGTGCCTGGAGTGTAGTGGGCATCTCTGGGGCCAACGTCCTGACTTTC	CAWSVVGISGANVLTF
TRBV30	15	-	many	TRBJ2-7	TGTGCCTGGACCGTCGGGTGGGGCAGGGGCCACGAGCAGTACTTC	CAWTVGWGRGHEQYF
TRBV28	11	-	few	TRBJ1-1	TGTGCCGTAGGGGGGAACACTGAAGCTTTCTTT	CAVGGNTEAFF
TRBV11-2	13	TRBD1	medium-sized	TRBJ1-4	TGTGCCAGCAGACGACCAGGGGGGGAAAAACTGTTTTTT	CASRRPGGEKLFF
TRBV20-1	16	-	few	TRBJ2-7	TGCAGTGCTAGAGACGTTCCCCTGACAGATCCCTACGAGCAGTACTTC	CSARDVPLTDPYEQYF
TRBV11-2	13	-	-	TRBJ1-2	TGTGCCAGCAGGGTAGACAGGACCTATGGCTACACCTTC	CASRVDRTYGYTF
TRBV7-9	16	-	many	TRBJ2-1	TGTGCCAGCAGCTCACCCAGCGGTCTGCACTACAATGAGCAGTTCTTC	CASSSPSGLHYNEQFF
TRBV7-9	17	TRBD1	many	TRBJ1-2	TGTGCCAGCAGCCCTGGGACAGCTGATACCATTAACTATGGCTACACCTTC	CASSPGTADTINYGYTF
TRBV28	16	TRBD2	few	TRBJ2-1	TGTGCCAGCACACCCATTGAACTAGCGGGACCCAATGAGCAGTTCTTC	CASTPIELAGPNEQFF